This section outlines one T cell receptor (beta chain) sequence together with its context. Other DNA sequences in this specimen translate into the identical CDR3. TCRdb's copy holds only in-frame clones and misses some; the assay was immunoSEQ multiplex PCR. The data contain roughly 50,000 clones, 82% of them singletons. Single viable CD3+CD4+CD8-CD45RO+ cells were sorted as the memory CD4+ T cells. The source of the sample is a study of memory CD4+ T cells and cytomegalovirus serostatus. The CDR3 extends over 12 amino acids. V was pared by 5 bases and J by 5 bases, with 12 bases between. The germline V gene encodes CDR1 GTSNPN and CDR2 SVGIG (reference sequence).

The receptor comes from an adult in good health and CMV-seronegative. Some clones in this sample may be carry-over from other donors' samples. This rearrangement joins TRBV30 to TRBJ2-5; D is unresolved. Sequencing was done on a sample of memory CD4+ T cells from blood. The CDR3 spells CAWAPGGETQYF. In DNA, the CDR3 is TGTGCCTGGGCCCCGGGTGGGGAGACCCAGTACTTC.